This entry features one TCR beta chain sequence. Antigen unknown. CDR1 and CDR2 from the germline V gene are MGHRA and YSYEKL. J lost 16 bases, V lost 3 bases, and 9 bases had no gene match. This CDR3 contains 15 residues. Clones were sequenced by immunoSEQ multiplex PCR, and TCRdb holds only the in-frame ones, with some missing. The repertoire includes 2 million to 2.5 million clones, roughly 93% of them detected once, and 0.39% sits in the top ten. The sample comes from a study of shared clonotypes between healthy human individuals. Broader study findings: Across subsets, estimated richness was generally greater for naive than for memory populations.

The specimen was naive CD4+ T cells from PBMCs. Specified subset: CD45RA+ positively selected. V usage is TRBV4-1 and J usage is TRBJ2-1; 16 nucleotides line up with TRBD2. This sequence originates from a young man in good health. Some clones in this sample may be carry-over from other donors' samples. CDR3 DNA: TGCGCCAGCAGCCATACCGGGACTAGCGGGAGGGGGGAATTCTTC. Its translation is CASSHTGTSGRGEFF.